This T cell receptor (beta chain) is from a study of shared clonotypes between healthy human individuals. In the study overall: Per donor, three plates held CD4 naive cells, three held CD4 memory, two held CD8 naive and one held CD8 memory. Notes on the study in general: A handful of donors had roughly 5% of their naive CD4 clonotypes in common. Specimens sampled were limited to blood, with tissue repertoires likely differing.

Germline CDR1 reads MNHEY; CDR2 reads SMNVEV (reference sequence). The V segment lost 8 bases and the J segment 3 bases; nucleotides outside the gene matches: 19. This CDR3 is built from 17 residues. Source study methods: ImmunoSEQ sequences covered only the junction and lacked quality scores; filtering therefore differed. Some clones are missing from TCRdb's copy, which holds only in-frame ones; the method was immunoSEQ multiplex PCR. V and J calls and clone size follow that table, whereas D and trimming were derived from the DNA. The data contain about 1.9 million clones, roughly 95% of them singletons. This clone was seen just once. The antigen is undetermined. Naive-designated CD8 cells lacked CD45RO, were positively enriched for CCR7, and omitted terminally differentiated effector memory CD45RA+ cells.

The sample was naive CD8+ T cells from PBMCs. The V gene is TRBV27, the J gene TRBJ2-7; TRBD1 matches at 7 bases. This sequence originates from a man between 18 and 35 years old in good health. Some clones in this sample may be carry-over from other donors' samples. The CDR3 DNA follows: TGTGCCAGCTCTACCCCGTCCGGGGACAGACTATACTACGAGCAGTACTTC. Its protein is CASSTPSGDRLYYEQYF.